The sequence of this T cell receptor (beta chain) was determined in a study of T-cell memory formation after mild COVID-19. Study at large: The TCR clusters were mostly specific to one donor.

This clonotype is medium-sized within its sample. Its specificity is unknown. Trimming shortened V by 1 base and J by 1 base, and 13 bases separated the two germline ends. Germline loops: CDR1 LGHNA, CDR2 YSLEER. This CDR3 is built from 16 residues. TCRdb independently ran MiXCR on the 5' RACE reads; one entry per CDR3 protein. The sample contains some 57,000 distinct CDR3 sequences, 9.5% to 15% of which appear only once. General study points: Memory sampled before infection contained some responding clones, suggesting cross-reactive memory joined.

The sequenced sample was PBMCs or a T cell subset sorted from them (not recorded which). The receptor was derived from a man aged 18 to 35 who had mild COVID-19 (a few samples of this study predate the infection). Cell type and time point are not known. The V and J genes are TRBV4-3 and TRBJ2-5; tentatively, D is TRBD1 (5 bases). The CDR3 is CASSQGAGYPQETQYF. DNA for the CDR3: TGCGCCAGCAGCCAAGGGGCAGGGTATCCCCAAGAGACCCAGTACTTC.